One sample yielded the 2 T cell receptor beta chains listed below, sequenced in a study of identical twins. One entry per CDR3 protein results from TCRdb running MiXCR on the 5' RACE reads. The sample lists 1.5 million to 2 million distinct CDR3 sequences, less than 40% seen once, with around 0.25% in the top ten. The material sequenced was cord blood. The receptors here all came from a newborn girl in good health.

The chain carries TRBV5-8 and TRBJ2-6; D gene ambiguous. With 0 bases removed from V and 4 bases from J, the gap between germline ends came to 8 bases. Germline CDR1 reads SGHTS; CDR2 reads YDEGEE. The CDR3 spans 15 residues. CDR3 protein: CASSLGYTGANVLTF. The CDR3, as DNA: TGTGCCAGCAGCTTGGGATATACCGGGGCCAACGTCCTGACTTTC.

The V gene is TRBV27, the J gene TRBJ2-3; 10 nucleotides agree with TRBD1. Germline V gene data show CDR1 as MNHEY and CDR2 as SMNVEV (reference sequence). V dropped 5 bases and J dropped 3; count of bases not matched to a gene: 8. The CDR3 runs to 16 residues. CDR3 sequence (DNA): TGTGCCAGCAGTGGCGGCGGGACAGGGGCGACAGATACGCAGTATTTT. Translating gives CASSGGGTGATDTQYF.